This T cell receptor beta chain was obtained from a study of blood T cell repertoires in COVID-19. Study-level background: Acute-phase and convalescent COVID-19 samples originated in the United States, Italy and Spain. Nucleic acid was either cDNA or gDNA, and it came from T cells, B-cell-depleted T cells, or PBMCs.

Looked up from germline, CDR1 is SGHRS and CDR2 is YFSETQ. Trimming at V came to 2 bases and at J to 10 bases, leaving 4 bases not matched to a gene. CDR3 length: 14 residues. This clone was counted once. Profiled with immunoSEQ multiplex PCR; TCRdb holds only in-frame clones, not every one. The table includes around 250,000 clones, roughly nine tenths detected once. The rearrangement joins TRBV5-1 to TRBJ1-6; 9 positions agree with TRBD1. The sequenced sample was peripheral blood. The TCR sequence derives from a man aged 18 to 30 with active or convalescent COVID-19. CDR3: CASSFTGGGSPLHF. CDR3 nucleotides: TGCGCCAGCAGCTTTACAGGGGGCGGATCACCCCTCCACTTT.